This is a list of T cell receptor beta chains from one sample in a study of blood T cell repertoires in COVID-19. Only in-frame clones appear in the TCRdb table, and some are missing; sequencing was by immunoSEQ multiplex PCR. Of around 250,000 clones in the sample, 80% to 85% were seen once. The specimen sequenced was peripheral blood. The source of these receptors is a woman in her late teens or twenties with acute or convalescent COVID-19. Each CDR3 is given with its conserved first and last residue. Each record gives: V gene, CDR3 length, clone size, J gene, D gene, CDR3 DNA, CDR3 protein. A D gene is named only where the DNA matches it firmly. A row's size may be missing; if present it is once, few, many or a size class.

TRBV10-3	14	.	TRBJ1-3	.	TGTGCCATCAGTGCCCAGGGCCCTGGAAACACCATATATTTT	CAISAQGPGNTIYF
TRBV29-1	14	.	TRBJ1-4	.	TGCAGCGTTGCAAGGCCGCCACCGGGTGAAAAACTGTTTTTT	CSVARPPPGEKLFF
TRBV7-2	15	.	TRBJ2-3	TRBD1	TGTGCCAGCAGCTTATGGGACAGGGATTCTGATACGCAGTATTTT	CASSLWDRDSDTQYF
TRBV11-3	16	.	TRBJ2-2	TRBD2	TGTGCCAGCAGCTTAGAATTCGGGAGGGCCACCGGGGAGCTGTTTTTT	CASSLEFGRATGELFF
TRBV6-5	14	.	TRBJ2-5	TRBD2	TGTGCCAGCAGTTACGGCGGGAGGGCCAGGACCCAGTACTTC	CASSYGGRARTQYF
TRBV21-1	17	.	TRBJ1-1	.	TGTGCCAGCAGCAAAGGGGGTGTGTGCGGGGCAAGCACTGAAGCTTTCTTT	CASSKGGVCGASTEAFF
TRBV7-8	17	.	TRBJ2-5	TRBD1	TGTGCCAGCATCTTAGGCTGGGACAGGGCCGGATTAGAGACCCAGTACTTC	CASILGWDRAGLETQYF
TRBV29-1	17	.	TRBJ2-7	TRBD2	TGCAGCGTTGAAAATTTTCCCGGGAGGGGTGCCTCCTACGAGCAGTACTTC	CSVENFPGRGASYEQYF
TRBV14	18	.	TRBJ2-1	TRBD2	TGTGCCAGCAGAAGGACTAGCGGGAGGACGAGCTCCTACAATGAGCAGTTCTTC	CASRRTSGRTSSYNEQFF
TRBV4-3	12	.	TRBJ1-1	TRBD1	TGCGCCAGCAGCCAGGAACAGGGGGGAGCTTTCTTT	CASSQEQGGAFF
TRBV5-4	15	.	TRBJ2-5	.	TGTGCCAGCAGCTTGGACAGGGCCGCCCAAGAGACCCAGTACTTC	CASSLDRAAQETQYF
TRBV5-1	15	once	TRBJ2-1	.	TGCGCCAGCAGCTCCGGGACTTTAACCTACAATGAGCAGTTCTTC	CASSSGTLTYNEQFF
TRBV7-9	16	few	TRBJ2-4	TRBD1	TGTGCCAGCAGCCCTGAACAGGGGGCCGGCAAAAACATTCAGTACTTC	CASSPEQGAGKNIQYF
TRBV19	15	.	TRBJ2-1	.	TGTGCCAGTAGTATTATGGGGGCCGGAGCCGTTGAGCAGTTCTTC	CASSIMGAGAVEQFF
TRBV4-1	14	.	TRBJ2-5	.	TGCGCCAGCAGCCAAGTTGGGCAAGAAGAGACCCAGTACTTC	CASSQVGQEETQYF
TRBV4-3	16	.	TRBJ2-7	TRBD2	TGCGCCAGCAGCCAAGATGATAGCGGGAGTTCCTACGAGCAGTACTTC	CASSQDDSGSSYEQYF
TRBV5-1	16	.	TRBJ2-1	.	TGCGCCAGCAGCTTGCTATCCGGGTCATTATACAATGAGCAGTTCTTC	CASSLLSGSLYNEQFF
TRBV29-1	14	.	TRBJ2-1	TRBD2	TGCAGCGTCGCCGGGACTAGCGGAAACAATGAGCAGTTCTTC	CSVAGTSGNNEQFF
TRBV12-3/TRBV12-4	11	.	TRBJ1-2	.	TGTGCCAGCAGTAACTATTATGGCTACACCTTC	CASSNYYGYTF
TRBV7-8	16	.	TRBJ1-2	TRBD1	TGTGCCAGCAGCTTAGCGGAAAGGGGCAGGGGGTATGGCTACACCTTC	CASSLAERGRGYGYTF
TRBV6-1	15	once	TRBJ2-7	TRBD1	TGTGCCAGCAGTGAAGCCGGGACAGGGGACTTCGAGCAGTACTTC	CASSEAGTGDFEQYF
TRBV3-1/TRBV3-2	15	.	TRBJ2-7	TRBD2	TGTGCCAGCAGCCCCTCGATAGCGGGGGCCTACGAGCAGTACTTC	CASSPSIAGAYEQYF
TRBV6-5	15	.	TRBJ1-4	TRBD1	TGTGCCAGCAGCGCTGGGGCAGGGGGTAATGAAAAACTGTTTTTT	CASSAGAGGNEKLFF
TRBV2	16	.	TRBJ1-1	TRBD1	TGTGCCAGCACCGGACAGGGAGCCACTGTGAACACTGAAGCTTTCTTT	CASTGQGATVNTEAFF
TRBV6-2/TRBV6-3	15	.	TRBJ2-7	.	TGTGCCAGCAGTCCCGGCCGGGAATGGTCCTACGAGCAGTACTTC	CASSPGREWSYEQYF
TRBV25-1	13	.	TRBJ1-2	TRBD1	TGTGCCAGCAGACCCACAGGGGGCCTAAGCTACACCTTC	CASRPTGGLSYTF
TRBV5-1	13	few	TRBJ1-1	.	TGCGCCAGCAGCTTCATGAGGATCACTGAAGCTTTCTTT	CASSFMRITEAFF
TRBV5-4	15	.	TRBJ1-4	.	TGTGCCAGCACCGTCGGGGGGGCAGAGGGTGAAAAACTGTTTTTT	CASTVGGAEGEKLFF
TRBV7-8	16	.	TRBJ2-7	.	TGTGCCAGCAGCAAATACCGCGGTATAAAAGCCTACGAGCAGTACTTC	CASSKYRGIKAYEQYF
TRBV5-6	16	.	TRBJ1-6	TRBD1	TGTGCCAGCAGTCTTGACAGGGGCCACAGTAATTCACCCCTCCACTTT	CASSLDRGHSNSPLHF
TRBV11-2	17	.	TRBJ2-5	TRBD1	TGTGCCAGCAGCCAGACGGGACAGGGGGGGGACCAGCAGGTCCAGTACTTC	CASSQTGQGGDQQVQYF
TRBV6-6	14	.	TRBJ1-4	.	TGTGCCAGCAGGGGCAGGGCAACTAATGAAAAACTGTTTTTT	CASRGRATNEKLFF
TRBV2	15	.	TRBJ1-3	.	TGTGCCAGCAGTGAACAGGCGATCTCTGGAAACACCATATATTTT	CASSEQAISGNTIYF
TRBV7-2	13	.	TRBJ1-2	TRBD1	TGTGCCAGCAGCTTAAGTACAGGGGTCGGCTACACCTTC	CASSLSTGVGYTF
TRBV19	11	once	TRBJ1-1	.	TGTGCCAGTAGTACCCCAGGTGAAGCTTTCTTT	CASSTPGEAFF
TRBV12-3/TRBV12-4	13	.	TRBJ1-2	.	TGTGCCAGCAGCAGACAGGCTAACTATGGCTACACCTTC	CASSRQANYGYTF
TRBV27	15	.	TRBJ1-6	.	TGTGCCAGCAGTCGACGGGGGGCGGATAATTCACCCCTCCACTTT	CASSRRGADNSPLHF
TRBV6-5	13	.	TRBJ2-1	.	TGTGCCAGCAGTTACTCCGGCGCGGATGAGCAGTTCTTC	CASSYSGADEQFF
TRBV11-1	13	many	TRBJ2-1	.	TGTGCCAGCAGCCTCGGAGGGCTGGGGGTGCAGTTCTTC	CASSLGGLGVQFF
TRBV30	12	few	TRBJ2-5	.	TGTGCCTGGGCACAGGGACGCGAGACCCAGTACTTC	CAWAQGRETQYF
TRBV18	16	.	TRBJ1-6	TRBD1	TGTGCCAGCTCCCCTTTCGGACAGGTCATAGAATCACCCCTCCACTTT	CASSPFGQVIESPLHF
TRBV7-3	12	.	TRBJ2-1	TRBD1	TGTGCCAGCAGCCCCAGGGGGCTACCCCAGATCTTC	CASSPRGLPQIF
TRBV3-1/TRBV3-2	14	once	TRBJ1-2	TRBD1	TGTGCCAGCAGCCAGGGGACAGGGGGTAGGGGCTACACCTTC	CASSQGTGGRGYTF
TRBV19	13	.	TRBJ1-1	.	TGTGCCAGTAGTCTGGGGGCCGGCACTGAAGCTTTCTTT	CASSLGAGTEAFF
TRBV6-5	15	.	TRBJ2-5	TRBD1	TGTGCCAGCAGTTGGGACAGGATATCATCGGAGACCCAGTACTTC	CASSWDRISSETQYF
TRBV6-5	14	.	TRBJ1-5	.	TGTGCCAGCAGTTCCGTGGCAGGGAAGCAGCCCCAGCATTTT	CASSSVAGKQPQHF
TRBV6-5	14	.	TRBJ2-7	.	TGTGCCAGCAGTTACTCAGCGGTCCGGGACGAGCAGTACTTC	CASSYSAVRDEQYF
TRBV20-1	11	few	TRBJ1-2	TRBD1	TGCAGTGCTATTCGACAGGGTGGCTACACCTTC	CSAIRQGGYTF
TRBV28	16	.	TRBJ2-7	.	TGTGCCAGCAGTTGGGAGAGGCTGGAAACGGGATACGAGCAGTACTTC	CASSWERLETGYEQYF
TRBV19	15	few	TRBJ1-5	TRBD1	TGTGCCACCGACGGTAGGGGGCGCGGCAATCAGCCCCAGCATTTT	CATDGRGRGNQPQHF